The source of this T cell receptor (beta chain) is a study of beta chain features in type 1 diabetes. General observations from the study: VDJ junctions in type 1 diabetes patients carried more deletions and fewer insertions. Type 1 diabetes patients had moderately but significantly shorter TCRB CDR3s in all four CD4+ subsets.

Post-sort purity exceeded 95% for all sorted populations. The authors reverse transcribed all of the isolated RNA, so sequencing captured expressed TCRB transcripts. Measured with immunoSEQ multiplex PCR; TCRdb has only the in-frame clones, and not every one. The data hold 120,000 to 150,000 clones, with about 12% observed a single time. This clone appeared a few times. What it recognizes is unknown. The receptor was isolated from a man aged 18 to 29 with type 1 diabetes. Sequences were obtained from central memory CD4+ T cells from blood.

This CDR3 reads CASSLTPTSYEQYF. The CDR3 region has the DNA TGCGCCAGCAGCCTGACCCCCACAAGTTACGAGCAGTACTTC. V gene TRBV5-1 combines with J gene TRBJ2-7; no clear D. Trimming pared 4 bases from V and 4 bases from J, leaving 15 bases between. Per germline, CDR1 SGHRS and CDR2 YFSETQ. The CDR3 has 14 amino acids.